Shown below are 19 T cell receptor beta chains from a single sample sequenced in a study of blood T cell repertoires in COVID-19. Measured with immunoSEQ multiplex PCR; TCRdb has only the in-frame clones, and not every one. This sample has some 330,000 clones, with over 70% found just once. The sequenced sample was PBMCs or T cells enriched from blood (not recorded which). The receptors stem from a young man who had recovered from COVID-19.

The chain links TRBV25-1 to TRBJ2-7, with 8 bases that match TRBD1. CDR1 is MGHDK, CDR2 SYGVNS, per germline. The CDR3 covers 13 residues. V trimming: 5 bases; J trimming: 2 bases; junction bases outside the gene matches: 2. Here the CDR3 DNA reads TGTGCCAGCAGTCAGGGGGCCCCCTACGAGCAGTACTTC. This translates into CASSQGAPYEQYF.

The chain couples TRBV9 to TRBJ1-2; the D gene is possibly TRBD1 (5 bases). Germline lookup yields CDR1 SGDLS and CDR2 YYNGEE. V lost 3 bases and J lost 2, with 20 bases in between. This CDR3 has 17 amino acids. The CDR3 loop reads CASSGLGQGVTNYGYTF. The CDR3 nucleotides are TGTGCCAGCAGCGGTCTCGGCCAGGGCGTCACCAACTATGGCTACACCTTC.

This rearrangement joins TRBV7-6 to TRBJ1-6; 10 positions match TRBD1. Germline loops: CDR1 SGHVS, CDR2 FNYEAQ. The CDR3 extends over 15 amino acids. Germline trimming cut 5 bases from V and 6 bases from J; bases unmatched to any gene: 4. This CDR3 is CASSPGQGTNSPLHF. As DNA, the CDR3 is TGTGCCAGCAGCCCGGGACAGGGGACTAATTCACCCCTCCACTTT.

The chain uses TRBV10-3 and TRBJ1-3; D perhaps matches TRBD1 (6 bases). The CDR3 has 13 amino acids. Trimming took off 11 bases at V and 0 bases at J, with 11 bases between the two ends. Germline CDR1 is ENHRY and CDR2 is SYGVKD. The CDR3 sequence: CASQGGSGNTIYF. In DNA, the CDR3 is TGTGCCTCCCAAGGGGGCTCTGGAAACACCATATATTTT.

The count of this clone is one. The rearrangement links TRBV7-6 to TRBJ2-1; D is possibly TRBD2 (7 bases). Trimming shortened V by 5 bases and J by 5 bases, and 19 bases separated the two germline ends. The CDR3 has 16 residues. From germline, CDR1 is SGHVS and CDR2 FNYEAQ. The CDR3 loop reads CASSPGEGGNHNEQFF. CDR3 sequence (DNA): TGTGCCAGCAGCCCCGGGGAGGGGGGAAACCACAATGAGCAGTTCTTC.

V is TRBV27 and J is TRBJ1-5; the D gene is possibly TRBD1 (6 bases). This CDR3 region has 15 residues. The germline V gene encodes CDR1 MNHEY and CDR2 SMNVEV (reference sequence). V gave up 3 bases and J gave up 6 bases, with 15 bases separating them. CDR3 bases: TGTGCCAGCAGTTTCCTCAGGGGCGCTGGTCAGCCCCAGCATTTT. Encoded protein: CASSFLRGAGQPQHF.

The chain recombines TRBV5-1 with TRBJ2-5; D is perhaps TRBD1 (6 bases). Trimming shortened V by 0 bases and J by 5 bases, and 14 bases separated the two germline ends. Germline lookup yields CDR1 SGHRS and CDR2 YFSETQ. This CDR3 region has 15 residues. The DNA of the CDR3 is TGCGCCAGCAGCTTGGCAGGGGCCCTATTGGAGACCCAGTACTTC. This sequence encodes CASSLAGALLETQYF.

The chain carries TRBV4-1 and TRBJ2-7, with 9 bases identical to TRBD2. The germline V gene encodes CDR1 MGHRA and CDR2 YSYEKL. Losses at the gene ends were 0 bases for V and 9 bases for J; bases not matched to a gene: 15. The CDR3 has 17 residues. The CDR3 DNA follows: TGCGCCAGCAGCCAAGACAATTTGGGACTAGCTCCTCGTGGGCAGTACTTC. Amino acids: CASSQDNLGLAPRGQYF.

This chain joins TRBV19 and TRBJ1-4, with 7 bases that match TRBD1. Germline V CDR1 and CDR2: LNHDA, SQIVND (reference sequence). This CDR3 is 15 amino acids long. J lost 6 bases, V lost 5 bases, and 9 bases had no gene match. The CDR3 DNA sequence: TGTGCCAGTAGTGCCCGGGACAGTACAGATGAAAAACTGTTTTTT. Protein product: CASSARDSTDEKLFF.

CDR3 protein: CASYRDLNTGELFF. The CDR3 bases are TGTGCCAGCTATAGAGACTTGAACACCGGGGAGCTGTTTTTT. This chain uses TRBV2 with TRBJ2-2, with D unresolved. Between the trimmed V and J ends, which lost 8 bases and 1 base, there was a span of 11 bases. Germline V gene data show CDR1 as SNHLY and CDR2 as FYNNEI. The CDR3 extends over 14 amino acids.

This clone was observed once. The chain couples TRBV6-1 to TRBJ2-7; perhaps TRBD1 as D (6 bases). Trimming removed 2 bases at V and 5 bases at J, with 22 bases between. CDR3 length equals 17 residues. Germline V gene sequence: CDR1 MNHNS, CDR2 SASEGT. CDR3 protein: CASSEYHGQSFPNEQYF. The CDR3 nucleotides are TGTGCCAGCAGTGAATACCATGGACAGAGCTTTCCTAACGAGCAGTACTTC.

J is TRBJ1-5 and V is TRBV6-5, with D maybe TRBD1 (5 bases). The CDR3 length is 14 residues. The germline gives CDR1 MNHEY, CDR2 SVGAGI. V dropped 6 bases and J dropped 6 bases, with 15 bases sitting between them. CDR3 in amino acids: CASSRTGRGQPQHF. The DNA for the CDR3 is TGTGCCAGCAGCCGGACCGGTAGGGGTCAGCCCCAGCATTTT.

The V gene is TRBV19, the J gene TRBJ1-2; D may be TRBD1 (5 bases). V lost 1 base and J lost 5, with 14 bases in between. The CDR3 totals 15 residues. Germline V gene data show CDR1 as LNHDA and CDR2 as SQIVND (reference sequence). The CDR3 region is CASSIVQARGYGYTF. CDR3 coding DNA: TGTGCCAGTAGTATAGTACAGGCGCGGGGGTATGGCTACACCTTC.

The chain links TRBV6-5 to TRBJ1-4; D uncertain. Germline values: CDR1 MNHEY, CDR2 SVGAGI. V lost 6 bases to trimming and J lost 8 bases, with 16 bases between them. The CDR3 runs to 14 residues. In DNA, the CDR3 is TGTGCCAGCAGGCCCGGGTCCCCGAGGGAAAAACTGTTTTTT. Protein: CASRPGSPREKLFF.

The chain links TRBV10-3 to TRBJ2-7, with D maybe TRBD2 (7 bases). The CDR3 totals 15 residues. Germline loops: CDR1 ENHRY, CDR2 SYGVKD. The V and J ends lost 2 bases and 2 bases respectively, with 13 bases between them. The CDR3, as DNA: TGTGCCATCAGTGAGCCGGGGGGCAGTCCCTACGAGCAGTACTTC. Translating gives CAISEPGGSPYEQYF.

This chain uses TRBV24-1 with TRBJ1-2, with D possibly matching TRBD1 (5 bases). V lost 3 bases and J 6 bases, leaving 22 bases between the germline ends. The CDR3 has 17 amino acids. Germline CDR1 is KGHDR and CDR2 is SFDVKD. This chain's CDR3 is CATSDLGLHPKQDGYTF. CDR3 coding DNA: TGTGCCACCAGTGATCTGGGGCTCCACCCCAAGCAAGATGGCTACACCTTC.

This clone was detected once. The rearrangement uses TRBV7-9 and TRBJ1-1, with D maybe TRBD1 (6 bases). V was cut by 3 bases and J by 4 bases, with 12 bases left in between. Per germline, CDR1 SEHNR and CDR2 FQNEAQ (reference sequence). This CDR3 is built from 14 residues. CDR3 sequence reads: CASSFRDMITEAFF. CDR3 nucleotide sequence: TGTGCCAGCAGCTTTCGGGACATGATCACTGAAGCTTTCTTT.

The chain links TRBV10-3 to TRBJ2-2, with 7 bases matching TRBD1. V was pared by 10 bases and J by 0 bases, with 5 bases of the junction left unmatched. Per germline, CDR1 ENHRY and CDR2 SYGVKD. The length of the CDR3 is 14 residues. Here the CDR3 reads CATRQGTNTGELFF. In DNA, the CDR3 is TGTGCCACCAGACAGGGCACGAACACCGGGGAGCTGTTTTTT.

The gene calls are TRBV3-1 (or the pseudogene TRBV3-2) and TRBJ2-3; 10 bases align to TRBD2. The CDR3 has 15 amino acids. V was pared by 3 bases and J by 6 bases, with 6 bases of the junction left unmatched. Germline values: CDR1 LGHDT, CDR2 YNNKEL (reference sequence). Here the CDR3 DNA reads TGTGCCAGCAGCCAGGCTAGCGGGGGCCGGGATACGCAGTATTTT. Translated: CASSQASGGRDTQYF.